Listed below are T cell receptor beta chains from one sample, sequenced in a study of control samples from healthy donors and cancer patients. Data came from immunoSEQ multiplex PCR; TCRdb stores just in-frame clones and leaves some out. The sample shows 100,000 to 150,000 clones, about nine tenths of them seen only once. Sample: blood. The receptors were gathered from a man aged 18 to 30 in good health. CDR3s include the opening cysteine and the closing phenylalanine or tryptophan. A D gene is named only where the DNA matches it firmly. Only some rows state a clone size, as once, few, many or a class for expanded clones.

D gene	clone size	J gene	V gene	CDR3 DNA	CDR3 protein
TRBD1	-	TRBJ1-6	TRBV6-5	TGTGCCAGCAGTTATAACAGGGGGGATAATTCACCCCTCCACTTT	CASSYNRGDNSPLHF
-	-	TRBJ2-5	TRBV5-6	TGTGCCAGCAGCTTGGCTTCTTTTAGGCTAGCGACCGAGACCCAGTACTTC	CASSLASFRLATETQYF
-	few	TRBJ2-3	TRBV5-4	TGTGCCAGCAGCCCGAGGGGTAGCACAGATACGCAGTATTTT	CASSPRGSTDTQYF
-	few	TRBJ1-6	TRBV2	TGTGCCAGCATTTCGGCCCCCGATAATTCACCCCTCCACTTT	CASISAPDNSPLHF
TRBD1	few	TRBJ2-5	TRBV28	TGTGCCAGCAGTCGCGGACAGGAGGCAGAGACCCAGTACTTC	CASSRGQEAETQYF
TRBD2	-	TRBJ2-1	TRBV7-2	TGTGCCAGCAGCCTCGGACTAGCGGGAGCCTCCTACAATGAGCAGTTCTTC	CASSLGLAGASYNEQFF
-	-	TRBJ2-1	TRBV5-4	TGTGCCAGCAGCTTCGTACCTGATGCGAACTCCTACAATGAGCAGTTCTTC	CASSFVPDANSYNEQFF
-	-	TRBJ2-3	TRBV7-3	TGTGCCAGCAGCTTAGTCGGCGGGAGCACAGATACGCAGTATTTT	CASSLVGGSTDTQYF
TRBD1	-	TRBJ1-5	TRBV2	TGTGCCAGCAGTAAGACGGGACAGGGAGGCAGCCAGCCCCAGCATTTT	CASSKTGQGGSQPQHF
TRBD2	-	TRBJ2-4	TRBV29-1	TGCAGCGTTGAGATATCGGGGGGTGGTTATCTCAAAAACATTCAGTACTTC	CSVEISGGGYLKNIQYF
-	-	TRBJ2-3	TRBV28	TGTGCCAGCACCATGCAGGGGGATACGCAGTATTTT	CASTMQGDTQYF
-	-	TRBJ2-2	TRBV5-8	TGTGCCAGCAGCTGGCCGGGGGGGACAGACATCACCGGGGAGCTGTTTTTT	CASSWPGGTDITGELFF
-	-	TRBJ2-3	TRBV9	TGTGCCAGCAGCGTTGGGGCTAGCGAGGCAGCAGATACGCAGTATTTT	CASSVGASEAADTQYF
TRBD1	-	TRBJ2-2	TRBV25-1	TGTGCCAGCCACCCCGGACAGGGGGCCGGGGAGCTGTTTTTT	CASHPGQGAGELFF
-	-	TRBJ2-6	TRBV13	TGTGCCAGCAGCTTAGGCCTAGCAGGCGGGATCTCTGGGGCCAACGTCCTGACTTTC	CASSLGLAGGISGANVLTF
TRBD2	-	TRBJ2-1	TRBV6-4	TGTGCCACCTCTAGCGGCAACAATGAGCAGTTCTTC	CATSSGNNEQFF
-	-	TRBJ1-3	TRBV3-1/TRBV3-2	TGTGCCAGCAGCCAAGCGTGGGGGCAGGGAAACACCATATATTTT	CASSQAWGQGNTIYF
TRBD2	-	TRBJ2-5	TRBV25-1	TGTGCCAGCAGTGAGTCGGGGGGGCCTTTCGGAGAGACCCAGTACTTC	CASSESGGPFGETQYF